This T cell receptor beta chain stems from a study of shared clonotypes between healthy human individuals. About the research overall: Each donor had three CD4 naive, three CD4 memory, two CD8 naive and one CD8 memory plate.

This CDR3 has 14 residues. Trimming took 2 bases from V and 6 from J, leaving 11 bases between them. Germline assignment: CDR1 SGHRS and CDR2 YFSETQ. Findings and caveats of the study: Inspection by rarefaction showed sorted-subset sequencing to be incomplete despite large depth. In contrast to clonotypes shared by all four donors, non-shared clonotypes had lower generation probabilities. Roughly 4.6% of naive CD4 clonotypes were common to a few donors.

Points on this clone: Its target is not known.

Sequenced by immunoSEQ multiplex PCR; TCRdb stores in-frame clones only, minus some. The sample lists over 1.5 million clones, 95% to 99% occurring once. The sequence was obtained from a man younger than 45 in good health. The specimen sequenced was naive CD4+ T cells sorted from blood. Subset: CD45RA+ positively selected. This sequence joins TRBV5-1 and TRBJ1-4; D possibly corresponds to TRBD1 (6 bases). CDR3 DNA sequence: TGCGCCAGCAGCTTTCTACAGGGAGATGAAAAACTGTTTTTT. As protein: CASSFLQGDEKLFF.